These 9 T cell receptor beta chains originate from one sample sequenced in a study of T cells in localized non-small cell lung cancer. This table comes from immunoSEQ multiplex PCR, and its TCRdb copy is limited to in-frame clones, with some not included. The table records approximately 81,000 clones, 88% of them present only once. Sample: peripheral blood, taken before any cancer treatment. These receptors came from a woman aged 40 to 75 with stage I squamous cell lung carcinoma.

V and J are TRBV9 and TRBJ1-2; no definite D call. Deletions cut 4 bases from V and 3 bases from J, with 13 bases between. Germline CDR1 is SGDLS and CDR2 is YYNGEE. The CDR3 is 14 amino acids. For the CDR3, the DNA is TGTGCCAGCAGCTCGGGAGCGACCTACTATGGCTACACCTTC. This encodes CASSSGATYYGYTF.

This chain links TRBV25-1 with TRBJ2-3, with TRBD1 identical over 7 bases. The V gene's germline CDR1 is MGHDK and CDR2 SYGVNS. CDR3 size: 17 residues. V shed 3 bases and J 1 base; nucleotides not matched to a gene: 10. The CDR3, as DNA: TGTGCCAGCAGTGATAGTGGCCACAGGGGAGGCACAGATACGCAGTATTTT. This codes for CASSDSGHRGGTDTQYF.

The CDR3 bases are TGTGCCAGCAGCCCCTCGCCGGACAATACCTATGGCTACACCTTC. Translated: CASSPSPDNTYGYTF. The J gene is TRBJ1-2, the V gene TRBV5-6, with D maybe TRBD1 (5 bases). Trimming left V 4 bases short and J 4 bases short, with 17 bases between. CDR3 length: 15 residues. From germline, CDR1 is SGHDT and CDR2 YYEEEE.

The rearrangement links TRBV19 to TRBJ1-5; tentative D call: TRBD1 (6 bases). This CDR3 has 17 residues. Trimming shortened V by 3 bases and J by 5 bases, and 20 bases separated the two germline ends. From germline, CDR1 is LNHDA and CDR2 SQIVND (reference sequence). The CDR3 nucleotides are TGTGCCAGTAGTATCGGGCAGGGGTCCCTTCAACATCAGCCCCAGCATTTT. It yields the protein CASSIGQGSLQHQPQHF.

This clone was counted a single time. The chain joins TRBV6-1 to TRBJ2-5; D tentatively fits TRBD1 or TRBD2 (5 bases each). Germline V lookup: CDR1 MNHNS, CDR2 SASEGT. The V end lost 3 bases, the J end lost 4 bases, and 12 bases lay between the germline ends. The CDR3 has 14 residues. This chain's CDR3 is CASSEGRAGETQYF. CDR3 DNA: TGTGCCAGCAGTGAGGGCAGGGCGGGAGAGACCCAGTACTTC.

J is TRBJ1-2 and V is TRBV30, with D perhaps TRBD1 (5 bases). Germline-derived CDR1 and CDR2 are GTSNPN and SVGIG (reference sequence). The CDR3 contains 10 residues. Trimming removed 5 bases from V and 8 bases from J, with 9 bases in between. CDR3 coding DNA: TGTGCCTGGGGGACCGTGGGCTACACCTTC. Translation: CAWGTVGYTF.

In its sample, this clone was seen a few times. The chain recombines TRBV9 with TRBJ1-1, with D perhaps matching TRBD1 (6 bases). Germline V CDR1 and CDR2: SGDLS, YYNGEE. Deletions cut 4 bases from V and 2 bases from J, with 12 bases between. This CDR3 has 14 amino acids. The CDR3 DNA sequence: TGTGCCAGCAGCAAAGGAGGGGGAAACACTGAAGCTTTCTTT. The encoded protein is CASSKGGGNTEAFF.

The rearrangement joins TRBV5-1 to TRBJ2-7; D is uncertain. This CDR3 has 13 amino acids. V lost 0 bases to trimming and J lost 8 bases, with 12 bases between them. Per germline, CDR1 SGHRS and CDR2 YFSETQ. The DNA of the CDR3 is TGCGCCAGCAGCTTGGAGCCTGCTAATCAGCAGTACTTC. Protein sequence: CASSLEPANQQYF.

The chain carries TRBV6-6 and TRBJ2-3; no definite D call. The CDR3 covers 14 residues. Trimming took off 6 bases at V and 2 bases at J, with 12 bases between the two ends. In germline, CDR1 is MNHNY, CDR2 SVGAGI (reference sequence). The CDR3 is CASRSDRHTDTQYF. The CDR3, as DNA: TGTGCCAGCAGATCGGACCGACACACAGATACGCAGTATTTT.